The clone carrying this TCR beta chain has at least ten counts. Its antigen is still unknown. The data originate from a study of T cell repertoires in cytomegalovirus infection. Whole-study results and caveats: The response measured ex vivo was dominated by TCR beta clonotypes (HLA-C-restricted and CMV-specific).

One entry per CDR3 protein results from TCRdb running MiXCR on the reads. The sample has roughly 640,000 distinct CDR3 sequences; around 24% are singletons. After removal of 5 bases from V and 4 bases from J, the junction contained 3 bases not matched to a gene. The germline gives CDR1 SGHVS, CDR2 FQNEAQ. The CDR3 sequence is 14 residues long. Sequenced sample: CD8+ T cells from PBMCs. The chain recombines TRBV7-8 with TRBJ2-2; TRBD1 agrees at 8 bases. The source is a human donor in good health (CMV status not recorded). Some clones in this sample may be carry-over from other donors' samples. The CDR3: CASSPDRGTGELFF. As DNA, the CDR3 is TGTGCCAGCAGCCCCGACAGGGGCACCGGGGAGCTGTTTTTT.